Included here is one T cell receptor beta chain sequence, with context. The data originate from a study of early T cells in non-severe SARS-CoV-2 infection. Study details: Bulk RNA isolated from unsorted whole blood underwent sequencing; chains were not paired.

Unique molecular identifiers (one per individual cDNA molecule) were attached. One entry per CDR3 protein results from TCRdb running MiXCR on the 5' RACE reads. Of roughly 45,000 distinct CDR3 sequences listed, about an eighth are singletons. The clonotype was recovered from an adult who was a healthcare worker with PCR-confirmed SARS-CoV-2 infection or an uninfected control (not recorded which). Sequenced sample: whole blood.

CDR3 sequence reads: CASSIHRKGTEAFF. CDR3 DNA sequence: TGTGCCAGCAGCATACATAGAAAGGGCACTGAAGCTTTCTTT. The chain carries TRBV12-3 or TRBV12-4 and TRBJ1-1; D call uncertain. V gave up 6 bases and J gave up 4 bases, with 15 bases separating them. CDR3 length: 14 residues.